These T cell receptor beta chains were read from a single sample in a study of cytomegalovirus exposure and HLA in healthy donors. Sequencing was performed with immunoSEQ multiplex PCR; in TCRdb, only in-frame clones are kept and a portion is missing. The repertoire consists of fewer than 200,000 clones, with roughly 80% occurring once and the leading ten covering 7%. Sequencing was done on a sample of PBMCs. The receptors come from a woman aged 25 to 39 in good health and CMV-seropositive. Both conserved end residues are part of each CDR3. Fields, in order: J gene, clone size, V gene, D gene, CDR3 protein, CDR3 DNA. A D gene is named only where the DNA matches it firmly. Clone size is shown for a subset of rows, as once, few, many or a class of expanded clone.

J: TRBJ1-1; size: NA; V: TRBV25-1; D: TRBD1; CDR3: CARELGGDRRMNTEAFF; DNA: TGTGCGAGAGAGCTGGGGGGGGACAGGAGGATGAACACTGAAGCTTTCTTT
J: TRBJ2-7; size: NA; V: TRBV18; D: NA; CDR3: CASSPQAGVYEQYF; DNA: TGTGCCAGCTCACCTCAGGCAGGCGTTTACGAGCAGTACTTC
J: TRBJ1-5; size: NA; V: TRBV2; D: TRBD1; CDR3: CASSRWRQGAFQPQHF; DNA: TGTGCCAGCAGTCGTTGGCGACAGGGGGCGTTTCAGCCCCAGCATTTT
J: TRBJ2-5; size: NA; V: TRBV11-3; D: TRBD2; CDR3: CASSRLAGGTETQYF; DNA: TGTGCCAGCTCAAGACTAGCGGGGGGGACTGAGACCCAGTACTTC
J: TRBJ1-6; size: NA; V: TRBV9; D: TRBD1; CDR3: CASSDARTGLNSPLHF; DNA: TGTGCCAGCAGCGACGCCCGGACAGGGCTGAATTCACCCCTCCACTTT
J: TRBJ2-1; size: NA; V: TRBV5-1; D: TRBD2; CDR3: CASSLVLPASGHYNEQFF; DNA: TGCGCCAGCAGCTTGGTTCTCCCGGCTAGCGGACACTACAATGAGCAGTTCTTC
J: TRBJ2-1; size: NA; V: TRBV11-3; D: NA; CDR3: CASSLFYLGGGYNEQFF; DNA: TGTGCCAGCAGCTTATTTTATCTTGGGGGCGGATACAATGAGCAGTTCTTC
J: TRBJ1-2; size: NA; V: TRBV6-6; D: TRBD1; CDR3: CASTAGTGGGYGYTF; DNA: TGTGCCAGCACTGCCGGGACAGGGGGCGGATATGGCTACACCTTC
J: TRBJ1-3; size: NA; V: TRBV4-3; D: NA; CDR3: CASSQASTGASGNTIYF; DNA: TGCGCCAGCAGCCAAGCTTCGACAGGTGCCTCTGGAAACACCATATATTTT
J: TRBJ2-5; size: NA; V: TRBV5-4; D: NA; CDR3: CASSYGGATQETQYF; DNA: TGTGCCAGCAGCTATGGGGGGGCCACTCAAGAGACCCAGTACTTC
J: TRBJ1-2; size: NA; V: TRBV6-5; D: NA; CDR3: CASSPTAYGYTF; DNA: TGTGCCAGCAGCCCGACTGCGTATGGCTACACCTTC
J: TRBJ1-1; size: NA; V: TRBV18; D: NA; CDR3: CASSPSPHTEAFF; DNA: TGTGCCAGCTCCCCCTCCCCTCACACTGAAGCTTTCTTT
J: TRBJ2-1; size: few; V: TRBV9; D: TRBD1; CDR3: CASSVGATGGPYNEQFF; DNA: TGTGCCAGCAGCGTGGGGGCAACAGGGGGCCCCTACAATGAGCAGTTCTTC
J: TRBJ1-2; size: NA; V: TRBV5-6; D: TRBD1; CDR3: CASSFNDRGMGYGYTF; DNA: TGTGCCAGCAGCTTTAACGACAGGGGAATGGGATATGGCTACACCTTC
J: TRBJ2-1; size: NA; V: TRBV5-4; D: TRBD2; CDR3: CASSLSRGALYNEQFF; DNA: TGTGCCAGCAGCTTGTCGCGGGGGGCCCTATACAATGAGCAGTTCTTC
J: TRBJ2-5; size: NA; V: TRBV4-1; D: NA; CDR3: CASSQATGVQYF; DNA: TGCGCCAGCAGCCAGGCTACCGGGGTGCAGTACTTC
J: TRBJ1-5; size: NA; V: TRBV28; D: NA; CDR3: CASLSYSNQPQHF; DNA: TGTGCCAGCCTAAGCTACTCCAATCAGCCCCAGCATTTT
J: TRBJ2-6; size: NA; V: TRBV5-6; D: NA; CDR3: CASSGGSAGANVLTF; DNA: TGTGCCAGCAGCGGGGGGTCTGCTGGGGCCAACGTCCTGACTTTC
J: TRBJ1-1; size: NA; V: TRBV19; D: TRBD1; CDR3: CASSIAPGGVTEAFF; DNA: TGTGCCAGTAGTATAGCGCCAGGGGGCGTCACTGAAGCTTTCTTT
J: TRBJ2-7; size: NA; V: TRBV18; D: NA; CDR3: CASSLDRWDEQYF; DNA: TGTGCCAGCTCACTGGACAGATGGGACGAGCAGTACTTC
J: TRBJ1-4; size: NA; V: TRBV6-5; D: NA; CDR3: CASSLGQGYNEKLFF; DNA: TGTGCCAGCAGTTTGGGGCAGGGGTATAATGAAAAACTGTTTTTT
J: TRBJ1-2; size: once; V: TRBV9; D: TRBD1; CDR3: CASSSQGADRDGYTF; DNA: TGTGCCAGCAGCTCTCAGGGGGCAGATCGGGATGGCTACACCTTC
J: TRBJ1-3; size: NA; V: TRBV7-9; D: TRBD1; CDR3: CASSFAWGRDRVNTIYF; DNA: TGTGCCAGCAGCTTCGCGTGGGGTCGGGACAGGGTAAACACCATATATTTT
J: TRBJ1-1; size: NA; V: TRBV30; D: NA; CDR3: CAWSVVSDTEAFF; DNA: TGTGCCTGGAGTGTCGTCTCCGACACTGAAGCTTTCTTT
J: TRBJ1-5; size: NA; V: TRBV19; D: NA; CDR3: CASSVDLSNQPQHF; DNA: TGTGCCAGTAGTGTAGACCTGAGCAATCAGCCCCAGCATTTT
J: TRBJ2-7; size: NA; V: TRBV4-3; D: NA; CDR3: CASSLVDRFDYEQYF; DNA: TGCGCCAGCAGCCTAGTAGACAGGTTTGACTACGAGCAGTACTTC
J: TRBJ1-2; size: NA; V: TRBV5-1; D: NA; CDR3: CASSLAGNNYGYTF; DNA: TGCGCCAGCAGCTTGGCGGGGAATAACTATGGCTACACCTTC
J: TRBJ2-5; size: NA; V: TRBV5-1; D: NA; CDR3: CASSLSPGDLFQGQYF; DNA: TGCGCCAGCAGCTTATCACCAGGGGACCTTTTCCAAGGCCAGTACTTC
J: TRBJ1-1; size: NA; V: TRBV7-9; D: NA; CDR3: CASSSRVNTEAFF; DNA: TGTGCCAGCAGCTCACGGGTGAACACTGAAGCTTTCTTT
J: TRBJ2-5; size: NA; V: TRBV5-1; D: TRBD1; CDR3: CASSPHPPQGALETQYF; DNA: TGCGCCAGCAGCCCCCATCCCCCCCAGGGGGCGCTTGAGACCCAGTACTTC
J: TRBJ1-3; size: NA; V: TRBV7-9; D: NA; CDR3: CAIRGSGNTIYF; DNA: TGTGCCATCCGGGGCTCTGGAAACACCATATATTTT
J: TRBJ1-4; size: NA; V: TRBV5-1; D: TRBD1; CDR3: CASSFTGGREKLFF; DNA: TGCGCCAGCAGCTTTACAGGGGGACGGGAAAAACTGTTTTTT
J: TRBJ2-3; size: NA; V: TRBV27; D: NA; CDR3: CASSLRTGTDTQYF; DNA: TGTGCCAGCAGTTTAAGAACAGGGACAGATACGCAGTATTTT
J: TRBJ1-1; size: NA; V: TRBV6-4; D: NA; CDR3: CASSATLNTEAFF; DNA: TGTGCCAGCAGTGCGACACTGAACACTGAAGCTTTCTTT
J: TRBJ1-6; size: few; V: TRBV7-9; D: NA; CDR3: CATQRGGKRTPLHF; DNA: TGTGCCACCCAGAGGGGGGGGAAGAGAACACCCCTCCACTTT
J: TRBJ2-6; size: NA; V: TRBV6-4; D: NA; CDR3: CASSEGERSGANVLTF; DNA: TGTGCCAGCAGTGAAGGGGAAAGGTCTGGGGCCAACGTCCTGACTTTC
J: TRBJ2-7; size: NA; V: TRBV20-1; D: NA; CDR3: CSGTDSYEQYF; DNA: TGCAGTGGCACCGACAGCTACGAGCAGTACTTC
J: TRBJ2-6; size: NA; V: TRBV9; D: TRBD2; CDR3: CASSPPGGRTGANVLTF; DNA: TGTGCCAGCAGCCCCCCGGGAGGTCGGACTGGGGCCAACGTCCTGACTTTC
J: TRBJ2-7; size: few; V: TRBV28; D: TRBD1; CDR3: CASSKGQAPYEQYF; DNA: TGTGCCAGCAGTAAGGGACAGGCCCCCTACGAGCAGTACTTC
J: TRBJ1-1; size: NA; V: TRBV4-1; D: NA; CDR3: CASSPHPLELRNTEAFF; DNA: TGCGCCAGCAGCCCCCACCCTCTTGAACTAAGGAACACTGAAGCTTTCTTT
J: TRBJ2-2; size: few; V: TRBV4-3; D: NA; CDR3: CASSQVRGSGTGELFF; DNA: TGCGCCAGCAGCCAAGTTCGGGGATCGGGCACCGGGGAGCTGTTTTTT